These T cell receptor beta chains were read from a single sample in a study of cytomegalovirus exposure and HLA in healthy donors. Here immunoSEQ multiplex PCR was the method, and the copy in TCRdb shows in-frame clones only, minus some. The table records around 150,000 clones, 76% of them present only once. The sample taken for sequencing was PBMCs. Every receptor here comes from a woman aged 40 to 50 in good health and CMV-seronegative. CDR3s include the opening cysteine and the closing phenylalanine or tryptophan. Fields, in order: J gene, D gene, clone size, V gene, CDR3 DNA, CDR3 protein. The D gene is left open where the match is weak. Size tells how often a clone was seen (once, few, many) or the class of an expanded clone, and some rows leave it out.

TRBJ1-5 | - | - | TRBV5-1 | TGCGCCAGCAGCTTGGGGCAGAATAGCAATCAGCCCCAGCATTTT | CASSLGQNSNQPQHF
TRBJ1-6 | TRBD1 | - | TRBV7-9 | TGTTCCAGCAGCTTGGGACAGGCCAATTCACCCCTCCACTTT | CSSSLGQANSPLHF
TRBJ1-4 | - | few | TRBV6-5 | TGTGCCAGCAACACCCGGGGTGGGGATGAAAAACTGTTTTTT | CASNTRGGDEKLFF
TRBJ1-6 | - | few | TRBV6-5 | TGTGCCAGCAGTTACCTAGGGGTGCGCTCACCCCTCCACTTT | CASSYLGVRSPLHF
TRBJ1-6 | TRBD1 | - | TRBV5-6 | TGTGCCAGCAGCCCGGACAGGTCCCCCCCAAATTCACCCCTCCACTTT | CASSPDRSPPNSPLHF
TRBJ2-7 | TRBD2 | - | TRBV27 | TGTGCCAGCAGTGCCAGACTAGCCGCCAGCTCCTACGAGCAGTACTTC | CASSARLAASSYEQYF
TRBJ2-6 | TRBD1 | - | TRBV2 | TGTGCCAGCAGAGACAGGGGTCGGACCTCTGGGGCCAACGTCCTGACTTTC | CASRDRGRTSGANVLTF
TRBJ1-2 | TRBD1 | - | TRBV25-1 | TGTGCCACCAAGGGACAGGGGAGGAGCGGCTACACCTTC | CATKGQGRSGYTF
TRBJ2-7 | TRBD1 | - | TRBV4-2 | TGTGCCAGCAGCCAAGAATTGAGACAGGGGGTGTACGAGCAGTACTTC | CASSQELRQGVYEQYF
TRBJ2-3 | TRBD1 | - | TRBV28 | TGTGCCAGCAGTTCGTCATCGACAGGGAGCACAGATACGCAGTATTTT | CASSSSSTGSTDTQYF
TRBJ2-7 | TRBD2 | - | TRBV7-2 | TGTGCCAGCAGCCGTACTAGCGCCGAGCAGTACTTC | CASSRTSAEQYF
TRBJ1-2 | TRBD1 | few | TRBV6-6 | TGTGCCAGCAGACCGTTACAGGGGGGCCTCTCCTTC | CASRPLQGGLSF
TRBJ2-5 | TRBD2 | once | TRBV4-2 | TGTGCCAGCAGCCAACCCGGTAGCGGGGGGGTGGAGACCCAGTACTTC | CASSQPGSGGVETQYF
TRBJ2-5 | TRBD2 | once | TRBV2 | TGTGCCAGCATTAGCGGGCCACAAGAGACCCAGTACTTC | CASISGPQETQYF
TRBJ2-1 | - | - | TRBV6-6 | TGTGCCAGCAGTTCGAGAAGCTCCTACAATGAGCAGTTCTTC | CASSSRSSYNEQFF
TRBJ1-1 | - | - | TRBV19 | TGTGCCAGTAGTCTTACAGGGTCAGACACTGAAGCTTTCTTT | CASSLTGSDTEAFF
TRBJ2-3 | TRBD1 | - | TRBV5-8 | TGTGCCAGGGACAGACAGGGGCAATGGGATACGCAGTATTTT | CARDRQGQWDTQYF
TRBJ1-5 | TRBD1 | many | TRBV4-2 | TGTGCCAGCAGCCCAGAAGCAGGGGGGTCGCGGCCCCAGCATTTT | CASSPEAGGSRPQHF
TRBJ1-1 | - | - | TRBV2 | TGTGCCCTTTCGACCCTAGAAAACACTGAAGCTTTCTTT | CALSTLENTEAFF
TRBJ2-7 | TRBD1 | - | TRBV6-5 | TGTGCCAGCAGTCGTACAGGGGGCCTGGGCGACGAGCAGTACTTC | CASSRTGGLGDEQYF
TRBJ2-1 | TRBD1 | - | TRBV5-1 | TGCGCCAGCAGCTTGGCAGGGGGCAGATCCTACAATGAGCAGTTCTTC | CASSLAGGRSYNEQFF
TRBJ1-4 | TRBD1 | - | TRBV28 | TGTGCCAGCAGAACCAGGACAGGGCATAATGAAAAACTGTTTTTT | CASRTRTGHNEKLFF
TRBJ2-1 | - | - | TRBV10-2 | TGCGCCAGCAGTCAAGAGGGGAGGTCCTACAATGAGCAGTTCTTC | CASSQEGRSYNEQFF
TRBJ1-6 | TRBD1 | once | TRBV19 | TGTGCCAGTAGGAGGACAGGGGGCTTTTATAATTCACCCCTCCACTTT | CASRRTGGFYNSPLHF
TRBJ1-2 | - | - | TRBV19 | TGTGCCAGTAGTATTGAACAGGGAAGTGGCTACACCTTC | CASSIEQGSGYTF
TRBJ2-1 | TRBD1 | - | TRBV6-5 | TGTGCCAGCAGTTACGTGGACAGGGTATACAATGAGCAGTTCTTC | CASSYVDRVYNEQFF
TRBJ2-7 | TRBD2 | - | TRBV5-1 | TGCGCCAGCAGCTTGGCCCTGGCGGGGGGCCACGTTTACGAGCAGTACTTC | CASSLALAGGHVYEQYF
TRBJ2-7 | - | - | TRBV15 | TGTGCCACCAGGGGGAGTGTCTATTCAGGGGACGAGCAGTACTTC | CATRGSVYSGDEQYF
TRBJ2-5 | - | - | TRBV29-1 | TGCAGCGTTGAGAAAGGAACAGGGAAACAGTACTTC | CSVEKGTGKQYF
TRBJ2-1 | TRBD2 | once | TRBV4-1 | TGCGCCAGCAGCCAAGATCCGGGAGGGACCAATGAGCAGTTCTTC | CASSQDPGGTNEQFF
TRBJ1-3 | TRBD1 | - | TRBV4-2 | TGTGCCAGCAGCCAAGCAGGGACAGGGGCTGGAAACACCATATATTTT | CASSQAGTGAGNTIYF
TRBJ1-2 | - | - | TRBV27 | TGTGCCAGCAGTTTATCCGCGGGACCCTACACCTTC | CASSLSAGPYTF
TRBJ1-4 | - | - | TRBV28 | TGTGCCAGTACCAGGTTGGCAACTAATGAAAAACTGTTTTTT | CASTRLATNEKLFF
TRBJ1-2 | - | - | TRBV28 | TGTGCCAGCAGTTTAACAGGGAAGATGTCTGGCTACACCTTC | CASSLTGKMSGYTF
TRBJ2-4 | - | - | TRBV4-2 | TGTGCCAGCAGCCTGGGCCTAGCCCTAGCCAAAAACATTCAGTACTTC | CASSLGLALAKNIQYF
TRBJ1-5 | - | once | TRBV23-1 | TGCGCCAGCAGTCAATTCTCGATAATCAGGGTCCGACAGCCCCAGCATTTT | CASSQFSIIRVRQPQHF
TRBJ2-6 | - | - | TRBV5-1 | TGCGCCAGCAGCTTCTCAGGCACTGGGGCCAACGTCCTGACTTTC | CASSFSGTGANVLTF
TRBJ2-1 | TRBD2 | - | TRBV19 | TGTGCCAGTAGTTCAACTAGCGGGAGTCGGGTTGAGCAGTTCTTC | CASSSTSGSRVEQFF
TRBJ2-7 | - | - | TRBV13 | TGTGCCAGCTCGGACACCGACTACGAGCAGTACTTC | CASSDTDYEQYF
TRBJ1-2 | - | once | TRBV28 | TGTGCCAGCAGTTCATCAGAGACAGGTCCCCTCTATGGCTACACCTTC | CASSSSETGPLYGYTF
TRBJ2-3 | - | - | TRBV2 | TGTGCCAGCAACCTACAGGGCACAGATACGCAGTATTTT | CASNLQGTDTQYF
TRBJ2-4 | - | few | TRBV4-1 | TGCGCCAGCAGCCAAGGGGCAGCCAGAAGTCCGAAAAACATTCAGTACTTC | CASSQGAARSPKNIQYF
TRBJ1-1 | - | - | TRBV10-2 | TGCGCCAGCGGAGGGGAGCATACAAGTAAGAGCACTGAAGCTTTCTTT | CASGGEHTSKSTEAFF
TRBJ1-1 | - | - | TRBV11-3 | TGTGCCAGCAGCTTAGGGTGGGGGGAGAACACTGAAGCTTTCTTT | CASSLGWGENTEAFF